Presented here are 7 T cell receptor beta chains from one specimen sequenced in a study of T cells in Graves' hyperthyroidism and ophthalmopathy. The investigators amplified TCR beta CDR3 regions from RNA transcripts. The HTBI set primed first-round TCR CDR3 RT-PCR. TCRdb re-analysed the multiplex PCR reads in MiXCR, keeping a single row per CDR3 protein. Counted here are approximately 400,000 distinct CDR3 sequences, around an eighth occurring once; the ten biggest clones make up around 27%. Specimen: blood. All receptors derive from a man over 45 with Graves' ophthalmopathy.

J is TRBJ1-1 and V is TRBV7-3, with D hard to call. V lost 0 bases and J lost 5, with 19 bases in between. CDR3 size: 17 residues. CDR1 is SGHTA and CDR2 is FQGTGA in the germline V gene. The CDR3 DNA is TGTGCCAGCAGCTTAACACTCCTGGACCGGGCCCGGACTGAAGCTTTCTTT. Its protein is CASSLTLLDRARTEAFF. Full variable domain (outside the CDR3, taken from reference TRBV7-3 and TRBJ1-1): GAGVSQTPSNKVTEKGKYVELRCDPISGHTALYWYRQSLGQGPEFLIYFQGTGAADDSGLPNDRFFAVRPEGSVSTLKIQRTERGDSAVYLCASSLTLLDRARTEAFFGQGTRLTVV.

The chain recombines TRBV5-6 with TRBJ2-1, with 14 nucleotides matching TRBD2. Germline V CDR1 and CDR2: SGHDT, YYEEEE. The V gene end was trimmed by 6 bases and the J gene end by 0 bases; junction bases not matched to a gene: 11. The CDR3 contains 19 residues. This CDR3 reads CASTTGLAGVGTSYNEQFF. CDR3 coding DNA: TGTGCCAGCACCACGGGACTAGCGGGAGTCGGGACCTCCTACAATGAGCAGTTCTTC.

This clonotype was recorded a few times. This rearrangement joins TRBV18 to TRBJ2-2, with TRBD2 matching over 8 bases. Germline CDR1 and CDR2: KGHSH and LQKENI. With 0 bases clipped from V and 6 bases from J, the junction kept 3 bases outside the gene matches. The CDR3 runs to 15 residues. The CDR3, as DNA: TGTGCCAGCTCACCACCAAGCGGGAGCCCCGGGGAGCTGTTTTTT. This encodes CASSPPSGSPGELFF.

This chain links TRBV5-1 with TRBJ1-4; 7 nucleotides match TRBD1. J lost 5 bases, V lost 4 bases, and 8 bases had no gene match. The CDR3 length is 15 residues. Germline V gives CDR1 SGHRS, CDR2 YFSETQ. This CDR3 is CASSATGARNEKLFF. The CDR3 nucleotides are TGCGCCAGCAGCGCCACAGGGGCGAGGAATGAAAAACTGTTTTTT.

This clonotype was recorded many times. The genes are TRBV2 and TRBJ2-5; no reliable D call. From germline, CDR1 is SNHLY and CDR2 FYNNEI. CDR3 length: 14 amino acids. Trimming cost V 5 bases and J 1 base, with 11 bases left between them. The CDR3 reads CASSQRPTQETQYF. The CDR3 coding sequence is TGTGCCAGCAGTCAGAGGCCTACCCAAGAGACCCAGTACTTC.

This clonotype was seen repeatedly, ten times or more. This chain links TRBV7-9 with TRBJ2-7, with TRBD1 matching 7 bases. This CDR3 has 14 residues. Germline lookup yields CDR1 SEHNR and CDR2 FQNEAQ (reference sequence). Trimming removed 5 bases from V and 3 bases from J; junction bases left unmatched: 7. The CDR3 is CASSLTGFSYEQYF. In DNA form, the CDR3 reads TGTGCCAGCAGCCTGACAGGGTTCAGCTACGAGCAGTACTTC. The full variable domain, in which reference TRBV7-9 and TRBJ2-7 provide the parts outside the CDR3, is DTGVSQNPRHKITKRGQNVTFRCDPISEHNRLYWYRQTLGQGPEFLTYFQNEAQLEKSRLLSDRFSAERPKGSFSTLEIQRTEQGDSAMYLCASSLTGFSYEQYFGPGTRLTVT.

J is TRBJ1-5 and V is TRBV29-1; D might be TRBD1 (5 bases). The length of the CDR3 is 15 residues. V was trimmed by 7 bases and J by 3 bases, leaving 19 bases between them. Germline CDR1 is SQVTM and CDR2 is ANQGSEA. CDR3 amino acids: CSAKNPRQNNQPQHF. Here the CDR3 DNA reads TGCAGCGCGAAGAACCCCCGACAGAACAATCAGCCCCAGCATTTT.